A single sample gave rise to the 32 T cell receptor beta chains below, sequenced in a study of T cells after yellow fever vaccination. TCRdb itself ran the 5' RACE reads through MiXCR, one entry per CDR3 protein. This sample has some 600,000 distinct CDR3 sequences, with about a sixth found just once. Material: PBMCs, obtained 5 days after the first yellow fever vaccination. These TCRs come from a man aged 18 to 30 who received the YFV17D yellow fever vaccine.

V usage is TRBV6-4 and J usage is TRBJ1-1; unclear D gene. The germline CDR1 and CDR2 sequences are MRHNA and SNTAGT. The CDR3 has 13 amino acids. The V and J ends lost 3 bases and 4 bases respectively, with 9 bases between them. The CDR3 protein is CASSESDGTEAFF. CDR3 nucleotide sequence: TGTGCCAGCAGTGAGTCAGACGGCACTGAAGCTTTCTTT.

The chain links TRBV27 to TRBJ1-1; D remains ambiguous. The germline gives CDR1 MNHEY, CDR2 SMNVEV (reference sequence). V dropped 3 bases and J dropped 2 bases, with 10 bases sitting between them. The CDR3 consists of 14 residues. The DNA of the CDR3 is TGTGCCAGCAGTTTCGCACAGACCAACACTGAAGCTTTCTTT. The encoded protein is CASSFAQTNTEAFF.

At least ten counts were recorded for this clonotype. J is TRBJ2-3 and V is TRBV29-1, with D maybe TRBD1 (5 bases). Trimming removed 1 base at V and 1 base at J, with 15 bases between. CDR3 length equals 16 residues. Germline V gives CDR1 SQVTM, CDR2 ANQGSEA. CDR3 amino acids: CSVEGYRPFGTDTQYF. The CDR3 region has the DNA TGCAGCGTTGAAGGGTACAGGCCCTTCGGCACAGATACGCAGTATTTT.

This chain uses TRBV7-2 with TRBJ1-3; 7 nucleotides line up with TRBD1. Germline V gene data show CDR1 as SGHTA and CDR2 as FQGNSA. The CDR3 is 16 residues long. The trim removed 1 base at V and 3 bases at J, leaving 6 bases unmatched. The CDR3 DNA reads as TGTGCCAGCAGCTTAGTGCAGGCAGGGGGTGGAAACACCATATATTTT. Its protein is CASSLVQAGGGNTIYF.

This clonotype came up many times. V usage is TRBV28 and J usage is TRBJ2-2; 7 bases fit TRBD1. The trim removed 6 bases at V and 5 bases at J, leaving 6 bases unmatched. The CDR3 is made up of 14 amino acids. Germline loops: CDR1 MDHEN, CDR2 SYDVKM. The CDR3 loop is CASSSGQPTGELFF. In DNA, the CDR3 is TGTGCCAGCAGCTCGGGACAGCCAACCGGGGAGCTGTTTTTT.

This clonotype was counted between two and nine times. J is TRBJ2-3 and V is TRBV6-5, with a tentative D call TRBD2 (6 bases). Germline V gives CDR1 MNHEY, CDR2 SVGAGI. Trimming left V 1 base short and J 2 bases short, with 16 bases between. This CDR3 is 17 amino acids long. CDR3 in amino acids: CASSYWGTGVPTDTQYF. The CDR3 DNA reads TGTGCCAGCAGTTACTGGGGGACGGGGGTCCCCACAGATACGCAGTATTTT.

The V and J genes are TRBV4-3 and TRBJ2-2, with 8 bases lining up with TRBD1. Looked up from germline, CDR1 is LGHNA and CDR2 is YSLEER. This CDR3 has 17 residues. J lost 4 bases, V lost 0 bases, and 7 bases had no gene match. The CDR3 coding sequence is TGCGCCAGCAGCCAAGACCCCCCGACAGGGGCCACCGGGGAGCTGTTTTTT. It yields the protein CASSQDPPTGATGELFF.

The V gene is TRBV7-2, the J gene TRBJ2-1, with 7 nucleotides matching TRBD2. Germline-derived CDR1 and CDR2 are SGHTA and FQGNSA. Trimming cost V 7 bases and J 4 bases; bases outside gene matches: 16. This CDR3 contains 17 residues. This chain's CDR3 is CASTLLAVRAGYNEQFF. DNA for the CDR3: TGTGCCAGCACTCTTCTAGCGGTTCGGGCGGGATACAATGAGCAGTTCTTC.

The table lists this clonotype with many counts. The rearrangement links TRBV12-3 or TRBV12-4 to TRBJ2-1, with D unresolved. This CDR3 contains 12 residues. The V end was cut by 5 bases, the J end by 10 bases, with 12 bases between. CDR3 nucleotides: TGTGCCAGCAGTCCTAGGATGAGCGAGCAGTTCTTC. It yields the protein CASSPRMSEQFF.

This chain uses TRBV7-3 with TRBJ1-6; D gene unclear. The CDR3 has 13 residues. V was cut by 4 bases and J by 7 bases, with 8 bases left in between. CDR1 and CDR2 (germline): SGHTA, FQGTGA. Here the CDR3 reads CASSSGFNSPLHF. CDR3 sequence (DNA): TGTGCCAGCAGCTCAGGTTTCAATTCACCCCTCCACTTT. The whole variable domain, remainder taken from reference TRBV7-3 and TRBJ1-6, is GAGVSQTPSNKVTEKGKYVELRCDPISGHTALYWYRQSLGQGPEFLIYFQGTGAADDSGLPNDRFFAVRPEGSVSTLKIQRTERGDSAVYLCASSSGFNSPLHFGNGTRLTVT.

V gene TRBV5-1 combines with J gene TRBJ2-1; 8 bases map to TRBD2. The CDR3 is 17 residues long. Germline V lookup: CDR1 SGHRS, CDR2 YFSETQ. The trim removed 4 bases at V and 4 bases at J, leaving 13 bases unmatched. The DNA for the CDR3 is TGCGCCAGCAGCCCGTCCCCTCGGACTAGCCCTTACAATGAGCAGTTCTTC. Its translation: CASSPSPRTSPYNEQFF.

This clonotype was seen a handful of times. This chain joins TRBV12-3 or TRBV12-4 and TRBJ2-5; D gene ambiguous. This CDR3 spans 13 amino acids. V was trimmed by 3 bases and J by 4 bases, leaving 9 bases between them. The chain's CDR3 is CASSFPGTETQYF. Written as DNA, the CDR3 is TGTGCCAGCAGTTTCCCAGGTACAGAGACCCAGTACTTC.

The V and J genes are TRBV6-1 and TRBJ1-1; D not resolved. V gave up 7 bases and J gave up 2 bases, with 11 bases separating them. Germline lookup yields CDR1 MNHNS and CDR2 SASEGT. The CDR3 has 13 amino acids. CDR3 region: CASISTVNTEAFF. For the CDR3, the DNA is TGTGCCAGCATAAGTACAGTTAACACTGAAGCTTTCTTT.

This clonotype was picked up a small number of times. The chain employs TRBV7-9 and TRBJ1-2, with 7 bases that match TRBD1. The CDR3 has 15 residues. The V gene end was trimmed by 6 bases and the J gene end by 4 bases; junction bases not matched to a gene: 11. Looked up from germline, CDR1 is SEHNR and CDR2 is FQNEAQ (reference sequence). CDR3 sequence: CASRAGTEAFYGYTF. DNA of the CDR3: TGTGCCAGCAGAGCCGGGACAGAAGCTTTCTATGGCTACACCTTC.

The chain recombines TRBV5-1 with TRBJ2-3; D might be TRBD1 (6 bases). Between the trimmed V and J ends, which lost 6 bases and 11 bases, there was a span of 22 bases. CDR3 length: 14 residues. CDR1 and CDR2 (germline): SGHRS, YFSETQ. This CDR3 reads CASTKFSPDSRQYF. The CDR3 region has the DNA TGCGCCAGCACCAAATTTTCCCCGGACAGCAGGCAGTATTTT. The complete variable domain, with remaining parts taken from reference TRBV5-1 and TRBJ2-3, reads KAGVTQTPRYLIKTRGQQVTLSCSPISGHRSVSWYQQTPGQGLQFLFEYFSETQRNKGNFPGRFSGRQFSNSRSEMNVSTLELGDSALYLCASTKFSPDSRQYFGPGTRLTVL.

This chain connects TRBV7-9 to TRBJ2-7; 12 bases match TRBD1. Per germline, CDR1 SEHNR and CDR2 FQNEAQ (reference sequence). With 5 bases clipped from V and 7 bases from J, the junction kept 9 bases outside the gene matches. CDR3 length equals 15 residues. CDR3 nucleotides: TGTGCCAGCAGCCCCAAGGGACAGGGGGCGAGAGAGCAGTACGTC. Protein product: CASSPKGQGAREQYV.

Here the CDR3 DNA reads TGTGCCGGTGGGGAAGCTAGCTCCCTCTCCTACAATGAGCAGTTCTTC. Protein: CAGGEASSLSYNEQFF. The chain joins TRBV30 to TRBJ2-1; a possible D gene is TRBD2 (5 bases). CDR1 is GTSNPN and CDR2 is SVGIG in the germline V gene (reference sequence). Trimming took 8 bases from V and 0 from J, leaving 20 bases between them. The CDR3 spans 16 residues. Together with reference TRBV30 and TRBJ2-1, the CDR3 gives the full variable domain: SQTIHQWPATLVQPVGSPLSLECTVEGTSNPNLYWYRQAAGRGLQLLFYSVGIGQISSEVPQNLSASRPQDRQFILSSKKLLLSDSGFYLCAGGEASSLSYNEQFFGPGTRLTVL.

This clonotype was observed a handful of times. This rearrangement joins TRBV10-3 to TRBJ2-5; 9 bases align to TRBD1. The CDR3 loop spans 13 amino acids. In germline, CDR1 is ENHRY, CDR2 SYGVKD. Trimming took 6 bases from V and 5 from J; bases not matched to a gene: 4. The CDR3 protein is CAISNRGQETQYF. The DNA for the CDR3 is TGTGCCATCAGCAACAGGGGGCAGGAGACCCAGTACTTC.

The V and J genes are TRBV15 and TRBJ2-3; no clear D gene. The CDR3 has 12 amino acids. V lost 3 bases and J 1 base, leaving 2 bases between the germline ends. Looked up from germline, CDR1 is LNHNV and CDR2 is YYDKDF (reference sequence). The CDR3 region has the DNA TGTGCCACCAGCAGGGGCACAGATACGCAGTATTTT. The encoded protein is CATSRGTDTQYF.

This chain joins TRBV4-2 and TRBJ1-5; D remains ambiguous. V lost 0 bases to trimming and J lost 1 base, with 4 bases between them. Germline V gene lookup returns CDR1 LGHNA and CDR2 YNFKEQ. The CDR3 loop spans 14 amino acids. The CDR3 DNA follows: TGTGCCAGCAGCCAAGATAGGAGCAATCAGCCCCAGCATTTT. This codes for CASSQDRSNQPQHF.

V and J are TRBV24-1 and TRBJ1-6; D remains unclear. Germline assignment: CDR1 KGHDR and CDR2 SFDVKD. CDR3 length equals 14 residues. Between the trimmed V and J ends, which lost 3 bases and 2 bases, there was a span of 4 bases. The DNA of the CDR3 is TGTGCCACCAGTGATCGGGCCTATAATTCACCCCTCCACTTT. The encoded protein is CATSDRAYNSPLHF.

The CDR3 region has the DNA TGTGCCAGCAGCTTCTTTAGCAATGAAAAACTGTTTTTT. Its translation: CASSFFSNEKLFF. The chain recombines TRBV13 with TRBJ1-4; D remains unclear. The CDR3 length is 13 residues. V was trimmed by 3 bases and J by 5 bases, leaving 7 bases between them. From germline, CDR1 is PRHDT and CDR2 FYEKMQ (reference sequence). Supplemented by reference TRBV13 and TRBJ1-4, the full variable domain reads AAGVIQSPRHLIKEKRETATLKCYPIPRHDTVYWYQQGPGQDPQFLISFYEKMQSDKGSIPDRFSAQQFSDYHSELNMSSLELGDSALYFCASSFFSNEKLFFGSGTQLSVL.

CDR3 DNA: TGCGCCAGCAGCCAAGAGGTCGGCAGGGGGCGAGTAGATACGCAGTATTTT. Its translation is CASSQEVGRGRVDTQYF. The V call is TRBV4-3, the J call TRBJ2-3, with 8 bases identical to TRBD1. V lost 0 bases and J lost 5; bases outside the gene matches: 10. This CDR3 contains 17 residues. CDR1 and CDR2 from the germline V gene are LGHNA and YSLEER.

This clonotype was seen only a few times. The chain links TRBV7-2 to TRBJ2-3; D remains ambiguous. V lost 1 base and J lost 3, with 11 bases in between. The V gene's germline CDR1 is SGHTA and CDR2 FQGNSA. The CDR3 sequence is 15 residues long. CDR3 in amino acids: CASSLDPVETDTQYF. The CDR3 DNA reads TGTGCCAGCAGCTTAGACCCGGTGGAAACAGATACGCAGTATTTT.

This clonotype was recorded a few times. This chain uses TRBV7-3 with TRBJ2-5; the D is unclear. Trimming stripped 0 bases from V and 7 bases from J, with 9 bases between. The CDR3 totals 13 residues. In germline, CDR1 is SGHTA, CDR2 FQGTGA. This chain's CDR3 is CASSLTYSGTQYF. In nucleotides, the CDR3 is TGTGCCAGCAGCTTAACGTATTCAGGGACCCAGTACTTC.

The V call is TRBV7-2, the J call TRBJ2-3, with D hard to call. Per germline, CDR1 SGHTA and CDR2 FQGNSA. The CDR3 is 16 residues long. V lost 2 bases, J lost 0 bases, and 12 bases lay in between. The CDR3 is CASSLSSYVSTDTQYF. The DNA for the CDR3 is TGTGCCAGCAGCTTAAGCAGCTACGTTAGCACAGATACGCAGTATTTT.

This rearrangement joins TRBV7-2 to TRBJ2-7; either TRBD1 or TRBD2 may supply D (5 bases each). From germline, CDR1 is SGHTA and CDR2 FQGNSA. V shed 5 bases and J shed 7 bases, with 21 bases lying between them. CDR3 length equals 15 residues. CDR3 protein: CASSPGASLVGEQYF. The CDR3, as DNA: TGTGCCAGCAGCCCCGGGGCGTCGTTAGTCGGGGAGCAGTACTTC.

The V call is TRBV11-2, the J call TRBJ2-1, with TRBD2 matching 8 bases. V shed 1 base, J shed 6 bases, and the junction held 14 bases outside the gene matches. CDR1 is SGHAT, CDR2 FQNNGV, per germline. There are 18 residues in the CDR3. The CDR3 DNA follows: TGTGCCAGCAGCTTAGGGGGTCCCGGGGGGGCCCTAAGCAATGAGCAGTTCTTC. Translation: CASSLGGPGGALSNEQFF.

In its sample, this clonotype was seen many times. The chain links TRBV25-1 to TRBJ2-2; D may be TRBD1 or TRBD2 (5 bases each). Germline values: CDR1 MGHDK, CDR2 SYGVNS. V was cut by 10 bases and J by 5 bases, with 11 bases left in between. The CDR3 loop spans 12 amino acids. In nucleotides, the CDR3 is TGTGCCACCCCCGGGGCGACCGGGGAGCTGTTTTTT. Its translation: CATPGATGELFF.

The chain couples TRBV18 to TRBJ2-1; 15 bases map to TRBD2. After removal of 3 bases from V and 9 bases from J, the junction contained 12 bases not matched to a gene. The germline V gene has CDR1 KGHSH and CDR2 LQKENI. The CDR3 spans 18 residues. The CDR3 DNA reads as TGTGCCAGCTCACCGGGACTAGCGGGGGGTCCCCTTGAATCTGAGCAGTTCTTC. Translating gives CASSPGLAGGPLESEQFF.

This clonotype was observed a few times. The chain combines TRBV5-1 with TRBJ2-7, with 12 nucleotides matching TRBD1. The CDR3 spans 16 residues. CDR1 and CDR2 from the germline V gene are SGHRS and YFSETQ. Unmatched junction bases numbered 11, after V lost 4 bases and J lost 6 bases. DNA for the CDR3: TGCGCCAGCAGCCCGTCAGGGACAGGGGGCGAGGGCGAGCAGTACTTC. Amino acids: CASSPSGTGGEGEQYF.

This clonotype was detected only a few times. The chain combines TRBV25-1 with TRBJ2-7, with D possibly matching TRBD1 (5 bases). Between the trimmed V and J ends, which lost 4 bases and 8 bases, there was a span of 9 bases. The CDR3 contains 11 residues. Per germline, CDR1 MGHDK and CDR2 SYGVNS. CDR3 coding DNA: TGTGCCAGCAGTGTACAGGTTAAGCAGTACGTC. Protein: CASSVQVKQYV.